The T cell receptor beta chain described here comes from a study of blood T cells in healthy people across ages. Study outcomes and limitations: When one million T cells were used, diversity estimates were thought to be underestimates.

Germline CDR1 SEHNR, CDR2 FQNEAQ (reference sequence). The J segment lost 6 bases and the V segment lost 4 bases, leaving 11 bases of the junction unmatched. This CDR3 is built from 15 residues. Extractions gave at least 6 micrograms of total RNA per sample. This clonotype was counted a single time. What it recognizes is unknown. The use of a sample-barcoded 5' primer and a J-beta primer mix characterized a second PCR of about 7 to 12 cycles. Every sample gave at least 2.5 million paired-end reads containing CDR3. TCRdb reprocessed the 5' RACE reads via MiXCR and lists one record per CDR3 protein. The repertoire consists of about 780,000 distinct CDR3 sequences, with more than 25% occurring once and the leading ten covering under 3%. These data also featured in a second study, about T cells of mothers and their children.

Material for sequencing was blood. The source of this sequence is a boy younger than 18 in good health. The V call is TRBV7-9, the J call TRBJ2-5, with 7 bases fitting TRBD1. CDR3 sequence (DNA): TGTGCCAGCAGCTCAACAGGGGAACCTTGGAAGACCCAGTACTTC. It translates to CASSSTGEPWKTQYF.